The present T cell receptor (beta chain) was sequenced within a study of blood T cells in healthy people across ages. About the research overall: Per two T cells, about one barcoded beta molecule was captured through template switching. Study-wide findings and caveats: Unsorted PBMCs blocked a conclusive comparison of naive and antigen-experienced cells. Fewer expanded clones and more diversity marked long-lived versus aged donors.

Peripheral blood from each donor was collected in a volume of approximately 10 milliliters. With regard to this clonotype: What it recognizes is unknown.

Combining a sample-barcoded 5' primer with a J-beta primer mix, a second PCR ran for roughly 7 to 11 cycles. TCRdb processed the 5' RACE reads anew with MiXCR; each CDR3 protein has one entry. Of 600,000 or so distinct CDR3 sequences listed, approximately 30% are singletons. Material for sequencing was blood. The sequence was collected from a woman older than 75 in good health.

The CDR3: CASSHGLEGYTF. Written as DNA, the CDR3 is TGTGCCAGCAGCCATGGCCTTGAAGGCTACACCTTC. The rearrangement joins TRBV3-1 to TRBJ1-2; D gene unclear. The CDR3 extends over 12 amino acids. Between the trimmed V and J ends, which lost 3 bases and 8 bases, there was a span of 10 bases. Germline V gene data show CDR1 as LGHDT and CDR2 as YNNKEL (reference sequence).